This T cell receptor beta chain is from a study of control samples from healthy donors and cancer patients. The method was immunoSEQ multiplex PCR; TCRdb's version includes in-frame clones alone and lacks a portion of them. The sample records roughly 400,000 clones, 80% to 95% being singletons. This clone was picked up one time. Deletions cut 1 base from V and 4 bases from J, with 13 bases between. Germline assignment: CDR1 MDHEN and CDR2 SYDVKM. The CDR3 is made up of 16 amino acids. This clonotype was obtained from a man aged 35 to 55 with head and neck cancer. The source material was PBMCs. The chain links TRBV28 to TRBJ2-2, with a possible D match to TRBD2 (7 bases). Here the CDR3 reads CASSLYRGASTGELFF. DNA of the CDR3: TGTGCCAGCAGTTTATATCGGGGGGCGAGCACCGGGGAGCTGTTTTTT.